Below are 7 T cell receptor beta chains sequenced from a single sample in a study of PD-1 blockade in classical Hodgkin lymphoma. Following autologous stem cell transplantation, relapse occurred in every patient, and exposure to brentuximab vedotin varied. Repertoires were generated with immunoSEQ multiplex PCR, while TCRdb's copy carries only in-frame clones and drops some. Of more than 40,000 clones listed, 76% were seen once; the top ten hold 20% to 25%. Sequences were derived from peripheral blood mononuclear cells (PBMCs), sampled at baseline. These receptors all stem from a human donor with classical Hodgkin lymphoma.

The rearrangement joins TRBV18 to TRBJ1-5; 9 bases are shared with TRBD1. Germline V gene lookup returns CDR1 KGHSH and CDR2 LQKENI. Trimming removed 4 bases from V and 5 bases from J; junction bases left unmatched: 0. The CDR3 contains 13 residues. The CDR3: CASSRDRDQPQHF. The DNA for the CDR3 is TGTGCCAGCTCACGGGACAGGGATCAGCCCCAGCATTTT.

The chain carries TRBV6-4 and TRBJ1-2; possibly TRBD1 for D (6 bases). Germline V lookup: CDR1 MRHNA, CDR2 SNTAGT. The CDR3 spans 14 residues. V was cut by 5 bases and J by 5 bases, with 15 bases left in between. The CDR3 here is CASSLVGGRYGYTF. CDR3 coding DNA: TGTGCCAGCAGTTTAGTGGGGGGCCGGTATGGCTACACCTTC.

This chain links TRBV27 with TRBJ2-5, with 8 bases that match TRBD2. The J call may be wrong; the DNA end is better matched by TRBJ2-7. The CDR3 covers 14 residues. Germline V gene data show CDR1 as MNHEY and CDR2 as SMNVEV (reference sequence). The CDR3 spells CASSVAGLVYEQYF. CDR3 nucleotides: TGTGCCAGCAGTGTAGCGGGACTAGTCTACGAGCAGTACTTC.

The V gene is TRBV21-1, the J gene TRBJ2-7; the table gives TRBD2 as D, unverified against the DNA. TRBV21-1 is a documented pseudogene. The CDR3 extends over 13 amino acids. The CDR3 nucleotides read TGTGCCAGCAGCAAATCGGGGGGGCCCGAGCAGTACTTC. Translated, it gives CASSKSGGPEQYF.

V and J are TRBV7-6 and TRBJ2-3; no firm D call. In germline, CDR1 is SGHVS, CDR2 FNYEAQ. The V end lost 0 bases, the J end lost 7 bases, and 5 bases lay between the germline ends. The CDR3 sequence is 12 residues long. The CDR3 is CASSLAINTQYF. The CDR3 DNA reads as TGTGCCAGCAGCTTAGCTATTAATACGCAGTATTTT.

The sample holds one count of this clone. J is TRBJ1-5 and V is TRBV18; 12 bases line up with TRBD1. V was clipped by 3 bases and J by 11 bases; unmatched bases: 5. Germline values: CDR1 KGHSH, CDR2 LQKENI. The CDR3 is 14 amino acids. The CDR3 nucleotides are TGTGCCAGCTCACCCGGGACAGGGGGCCCGACCCAGCATTTT. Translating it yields CASSPGTGGPTQHF.

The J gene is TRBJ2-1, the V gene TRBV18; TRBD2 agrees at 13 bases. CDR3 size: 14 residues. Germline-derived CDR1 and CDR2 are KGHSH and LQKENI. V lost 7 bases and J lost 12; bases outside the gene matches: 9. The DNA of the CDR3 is TGTGCCAGCTTTGGACTAGCGGGAGTGAGTGGGCAGTTCTTC. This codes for CASFGLAGVSGQFF.